The clone carrying this T cell receptor beta chain was detected a few times. Sequencing used immunoSEQ multiplex PCR; TCRdb keeps in-frame clones, though not all of them. This table holds around 300,000 clones, approximately 90% found once. The data derive from a study of cytomegalovirus exposure and HLA in healthy donors. This CDR3 is built from 13 residues. With 11 bases removed from V and 0 bases from J, the gap between germline ends came to 14 bases. The germline V gene has CDR1 MNHEY and CDR2 SMNVEV (reference sequence). The receptor was isolated from a woman in her thirties in good health and CMV-seropositive. Sequenced sample: PBMCs. V gene TRBV27 combines with J gene TRBJ2-7; tentatively, D is TRBD1 or TRBD2 (5 bases each). The DNA for the CDR3 is TGTGCCGCTCGAGCAGGGACCTCCTACGAGCAGTACTTC. Amino acid sequence: CAARAGTSYEQYF.